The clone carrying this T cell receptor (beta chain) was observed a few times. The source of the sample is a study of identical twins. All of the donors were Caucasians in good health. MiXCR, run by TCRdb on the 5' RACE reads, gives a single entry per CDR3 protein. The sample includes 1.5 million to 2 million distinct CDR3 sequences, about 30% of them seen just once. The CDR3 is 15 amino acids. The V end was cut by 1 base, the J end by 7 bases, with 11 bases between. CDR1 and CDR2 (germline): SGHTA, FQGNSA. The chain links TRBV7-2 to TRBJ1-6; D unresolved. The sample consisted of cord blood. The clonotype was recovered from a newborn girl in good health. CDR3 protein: CASSLDGVPNSPLHF. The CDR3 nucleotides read TGTGCCAGCAGCTTAGACGGGGTGCCCAATTCACCCCTCCACTTT.